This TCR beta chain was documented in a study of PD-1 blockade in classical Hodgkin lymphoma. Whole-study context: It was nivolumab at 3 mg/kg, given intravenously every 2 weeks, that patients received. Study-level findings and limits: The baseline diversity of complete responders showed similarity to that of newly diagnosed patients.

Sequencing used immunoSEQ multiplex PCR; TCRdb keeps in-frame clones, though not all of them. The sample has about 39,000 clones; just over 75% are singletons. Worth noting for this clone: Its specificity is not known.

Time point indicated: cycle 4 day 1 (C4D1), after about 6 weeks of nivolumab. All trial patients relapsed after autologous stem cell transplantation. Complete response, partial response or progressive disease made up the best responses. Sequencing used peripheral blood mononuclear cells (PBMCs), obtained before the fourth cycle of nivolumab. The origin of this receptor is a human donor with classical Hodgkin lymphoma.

For the CDR3, the DNA is TGTGCCAGCAGCCCTCGCCCGGCAGGGAGTTCTCATGCCAACGTCCTGACTTTC. This sequence encodes CASSPRPAGSSHANVLTF. The chain is built from TRBV7-9 and TRBJ2-6; D may match TRBD1 or TRBD2 (5 bases each). V lost 5 bases, J lost 7 bases, and 24 bases lay in between. Germline V gene sequence: CDR1 SEHNR, CDR2 FQNEAQ (reference sequence). The CDR3 extends over 18 amino acids.